Presented here are 7 T cell receptor beta chains from one specimen sequenced in a study of blood T cell repertoires in COVID-19. Method: immunoSEQ multiplex PCR; TCRdb's copy keeps in-frame clones and lacks some. Of 90,000 to 150,000 clones listed, about 74% were seen once; the top ten hold roughly 8.6%. Input material: peripheral blood. These receptor sequences come from a human donor in a cohort sampled during active COVID-19.

The V call is TRBV2, the J call TRBJ2-7; 7 bases line up with TRBD1. Germline CDR1 SNHLY, CDR2 FYNNEI. Germline trimming cut 4 bases from V and 3 bases from J; bases unmatched to any gene: 3. The CDR3 has 13 residues. The CDR3 is CASSGTGFYEQYF. The CDR3 coding sequence is TGTGCCAGCAGTGGGACAGGATTCTACGAGCAGTACTTC.

Here the CDR3 reads CASSLTGQGPLGTEAFF. CDR3 coding DNA: TGTGCCAGCAGCTTAACAGGACAGGGCCCCCTGGGCACTGAAGCTTTCTTT. The chain carries TRBV7-8 and TRBJ1-1; 8 bases agree with TRBD1. This CDR3 comprises 17 residues. Germline V gene data show CDR1 as SGHVS and CDR2 as FQNEAQ. Trimming cost V 2 bases and J 4 bases; bases outside gene matches: 12.

The J gene is TRBJ1-2, the V gene TRBV15; 11 positions agree with TRBD1. The CDR3 totals 18 residues. From germline, CDR1 is LNHNV and CDR2 YYDKDF (reference sequence). V trimming: 5 bases; J trimming: 1 base; junction bases outside the gene matches: 12. CDR3 sequence: CATSSPGDRGTLNYGYTF. In DNA, the CDR3 is TGTGCCACCAGCTCTCCAGGGGACAGGGGGACGCTTAACTATGGCTACACCTTC.

As concerns this clone: Distinct nucleotide sequences in the sample also encode this CDR3. The gene calls are TRBV28 and TRBJ1-4, with 9 nucleotides matching TRBD1. CDR3 size: 14 residues. Germline lookup yields CDR1 MDHEN and CDR2 SYDVKM. The ends lost 5 bases at V and 5 bases at J; junction bases unmatched: 3. CDR3 in DNA: TGTGCCAGCAGTCCGACAGGGGGAAATGAAAAACTGTTTTTT. Translating it yields CASSPTGGNEKLFF. The full variable domain, rest sourced from reference TRBV28 and TRBJ1-4, is DVKVTQSSRYLVKRTGEKVFLECVQDMDHENMFWYRQDPGLGLRLIYFSYDVKMKEKGDIPEGYSVSREKKERFSLILESASTNQTSMYLCASSPTGGNEKLFFGSGTQLSVL.

This chain connects TRBV30 to TRBJ2-2; D is unclear. Germline CDR1 GTSNPN, CDR2 SVGIG (reference sequence). This CDR3 comprises 16 residues. V lost 2 bases and J lost 0, with 13 bases in between. CDR3 DNA sequence: TGTGCCTGGAGTTTACTTAGCACCACGAACACCGGGGAGCTGTTTTTT. Protein sequence: CAWSLLSTTNTGELFF.

This clone was observed a single time. CDR3 in amino acids: CASSTVIYEQYF. CDR3 DNA: TGTGCCAGCAGTACAGTAATCTACGAGCAGTACTTC. This chain connects TRBV2 to TRBJ2-7; no clear D gene. Per germline, CDR1 SNHLY and CDR2 FYNNEI. The length of the CDR3 is 12 residues. V lost 5 bases to trimming and J lost 3 bases, with 8 bases between them.

DNA of the CDR3: TGTGCCAGCAGCCAAGGACTAGCGGGGGGAATCTCCTACGAGCAGTACTTC. This translates into CASSQGLAGGISYEQYF. The chain is built from TRBV3-1 (or the pseudogene TRBV3-2) and TRBJ2-7; 13 bases fit TRBD2. The CDR3 totals 17 residues. Losses at the gene ends were 1 base for V and 0 bases for J; bases not matched to a gene: 3. Germline CDR1 reads LGHDT; CDR2 reads YNNKEL (reference sequence).